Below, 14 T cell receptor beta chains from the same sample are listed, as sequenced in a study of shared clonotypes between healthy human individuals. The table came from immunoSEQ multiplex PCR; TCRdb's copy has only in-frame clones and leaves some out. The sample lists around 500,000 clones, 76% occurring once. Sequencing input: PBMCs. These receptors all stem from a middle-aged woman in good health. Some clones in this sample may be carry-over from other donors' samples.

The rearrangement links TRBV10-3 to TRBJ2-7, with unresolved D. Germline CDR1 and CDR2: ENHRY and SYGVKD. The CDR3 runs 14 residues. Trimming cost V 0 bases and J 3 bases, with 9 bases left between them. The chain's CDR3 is CAISESIRGYEQYF. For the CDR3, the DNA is TGTGCCATCAGTGAGTCGATAAGAGGCTACGAGCAGTACTTC.

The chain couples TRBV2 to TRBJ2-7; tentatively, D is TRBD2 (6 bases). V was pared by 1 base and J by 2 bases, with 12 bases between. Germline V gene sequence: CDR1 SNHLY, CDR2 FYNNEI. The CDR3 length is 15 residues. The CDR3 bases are TGTGCCAGCAGTGAAGGTCGCGGGGAAACCTACGAGCAGTACTTC. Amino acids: CASSEGRGETYEQYF.

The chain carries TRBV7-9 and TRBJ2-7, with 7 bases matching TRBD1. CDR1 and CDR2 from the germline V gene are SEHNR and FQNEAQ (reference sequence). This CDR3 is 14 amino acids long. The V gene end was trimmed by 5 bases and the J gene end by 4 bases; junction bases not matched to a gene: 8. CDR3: CASSETGNDYEQYF. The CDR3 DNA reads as TGTGCCAGCAGCGAGACAGGGAATGATTACGAGCAGTACTTC.

The CDR3 DNA sequence: TGCGCCAGCAGCTTTGGACTAGCGGTCACCGGGGAGCTGTTTTTT. Residues: CASSFGLAVTGELFF. The chain couples TRBV5-1 to TRBJ2-2; 10 nucleotides align to TRBD2. Losses at the gene ends were 2 bases for V and 4 bases for J; bases not matched to a gene: 2. This CDR3 comprises 15 residues. From germline, CDR1 is SGHRS and CDR2 YFSETQ.

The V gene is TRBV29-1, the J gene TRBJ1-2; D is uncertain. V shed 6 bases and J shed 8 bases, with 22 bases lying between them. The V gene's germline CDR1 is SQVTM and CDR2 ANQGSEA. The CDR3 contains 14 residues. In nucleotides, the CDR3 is TGCAGCGTAATTATAGACCCCGATGTAAGCGGCTACACCTTC. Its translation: CSVIIDPDVSGYTF.

The CDR3 sequence is CASSQEPGREKLFF. CDR3 sequence (DNA): TGCGCCAGCAGCCAAGAACCAGGGAGGGAAAAACTGTTTTTT. The V gene is TRBV4-1, the J gene TRBJ1-4; D possibly corresponds to TRBD1 (5 bases). CDR3 length: 14 amino acids. The germline V gene encodes CDR1 MGHRA and CDR2 YSYEKL. V was cut by 0 bases and J by 8 bases, with 10 bases left in between.

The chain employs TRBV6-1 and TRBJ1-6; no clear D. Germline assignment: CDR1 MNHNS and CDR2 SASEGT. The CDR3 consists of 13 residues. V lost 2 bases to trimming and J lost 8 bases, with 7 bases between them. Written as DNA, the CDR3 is TGTGCCAGCAGTGAATATAGGGATTCACCCCTCCACTTT. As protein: CASSEYRDSPLHF.

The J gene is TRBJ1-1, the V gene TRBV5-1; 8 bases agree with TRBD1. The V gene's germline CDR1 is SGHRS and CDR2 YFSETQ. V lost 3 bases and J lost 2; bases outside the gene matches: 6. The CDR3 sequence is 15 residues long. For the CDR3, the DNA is TGCGCCAGCAGCTCGGACAGGGAGATAAACACTGAAGCTTTCTTT. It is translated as CASSSDREINTEAFF. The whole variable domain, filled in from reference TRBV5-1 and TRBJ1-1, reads KAGVTQTPRYLIKTRGQQVTLSCSPISGHRSVSWYQQTPGQGLQFLFEYFSETQRNKGNFPGRFSGRQFSNSRSEMNVSTLELGDSALYLCASSSDREINTEAFFGQGTRLTVV.

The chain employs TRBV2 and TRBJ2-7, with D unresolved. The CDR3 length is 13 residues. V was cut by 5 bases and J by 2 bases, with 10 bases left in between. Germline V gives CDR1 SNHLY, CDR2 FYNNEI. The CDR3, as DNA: TGTGCCAGCAGTCCCGGCGCGACCTACGAGCAGTACTTC. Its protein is CASSPGATYEQYF.

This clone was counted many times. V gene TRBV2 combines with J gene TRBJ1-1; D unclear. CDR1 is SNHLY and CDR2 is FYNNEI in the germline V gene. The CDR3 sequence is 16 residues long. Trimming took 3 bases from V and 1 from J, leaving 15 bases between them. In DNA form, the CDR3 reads TGTGCCAGCAGTGAGGTGTCGAGGGCGGGGAACACTGAAGCTTTCTTT. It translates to CASSEVSRAGNTEAFF. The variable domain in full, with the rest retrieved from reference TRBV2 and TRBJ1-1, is EPEVTQTPSHQVTQMGQEVILRCVPISNHLYFYWYRQILGQKVEFLVSFYNNEISEKSEIFDDQFSVERPDGSNFTLKIRSTKLEDSAMYFCASSEVSRAGNTEAFFGQGTRLTVV.

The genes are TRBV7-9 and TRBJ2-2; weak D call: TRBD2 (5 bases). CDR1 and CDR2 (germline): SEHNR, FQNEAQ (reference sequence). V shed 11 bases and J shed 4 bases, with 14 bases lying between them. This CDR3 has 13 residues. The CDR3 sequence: CAETGRSTGELFF. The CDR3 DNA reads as TGTGCCGAAACGGGAAGATCCACCGGGGAGCTGTTTTTT.

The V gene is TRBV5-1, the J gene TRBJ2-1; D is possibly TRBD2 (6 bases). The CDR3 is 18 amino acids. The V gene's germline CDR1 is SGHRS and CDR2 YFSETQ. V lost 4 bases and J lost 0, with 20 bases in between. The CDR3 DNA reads TGCGCCAGCAGCCTGGGAGGCGGAGCCTCAAGCTCCTACAATGAGCAGTTCTTC. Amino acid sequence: CASSLGGGASSSYNEQFF.

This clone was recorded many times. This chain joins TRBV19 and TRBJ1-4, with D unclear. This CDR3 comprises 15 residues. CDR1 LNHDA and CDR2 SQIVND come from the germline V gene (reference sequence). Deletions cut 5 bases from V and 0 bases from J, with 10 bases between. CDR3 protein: CASSLGGATNEKLFF. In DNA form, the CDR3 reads TGTGCCAGTAGTCTCGGAGGTGCAACTAATGAAAAACTGTTTTTT.

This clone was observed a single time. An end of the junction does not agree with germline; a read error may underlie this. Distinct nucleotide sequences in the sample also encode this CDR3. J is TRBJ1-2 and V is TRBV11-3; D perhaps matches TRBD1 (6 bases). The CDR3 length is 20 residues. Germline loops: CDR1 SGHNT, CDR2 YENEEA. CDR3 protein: CASSLDRRAGHREANYGYTF. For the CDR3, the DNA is TGTGCCAGCAGCCTAGATCGAAGGGCGGGACATCGTGAAGCTAACTATGGCTACACCTTC.